Described below is a single TCR beta chain sequence and its context. Original methodology: Reference gene primer amplification yielded estimated nucleated cell counts. Produced via immunoSEQ multiplex PCR; TCRdb's table is partial and in-frame only. From that table come the V and J calls and clone size; the DNA was used to work out D and trimming. This sample has about 310,000 clones; around 91% occur once, and the top ten carry 0.8% to 1.3%. This specimen belongs to a study of blood T cell repertoires in COVID-19. Germline assignment: CDR1 LNHDA and CDR2 SQIVND (reference sequence). Trimming removed 5 bases from V and 3 bases from J, with 14 bases in between. The CDR3 extends over 15 amino acids.

The sample consisted of peripheral blood. The gene calls are TRBV19 and TRBJ1-3, with D tentatively TRBD1 (5 bases). This receptor was obtained from a woman in her thirties or forties with COVID-19, enrolled during active disease. CDR3 loop: CASSLNGAGGNTIYF. For the CDR3, the DNA is TGTGCCAGTAGTCTCAATGGGGCAGGTGGAAACACCATATATTTT.